This is a list of T cell receptor beta chains from one sample in a study of cytomegalovirus exposure and HLA in healthy donors. TCRdb's table, derived via immunoSEQ multiplex PCR, lists solely in-frame clones and lacks some. Found here are fewer than 140,000 clones, roughly 75% of them singletons; the top ten hold approximately 2.4%. Sequences were obtained from PBMCs. The receptor source for this set is a man in his forties in good health and CMV-seronegative. Each CDR3 is given with its conserved first and last residue. Fields, in order: clone size, J gene, V gene, D gene, CDR3 DNA, CDR3 protein. D genes are given only for firm matches. Clone size is shown for a subset of rows, as once, few, many or a class of expanded clone.

>.|TRBJ1-2|TRBV5-6|TRBD1
TGTGCCAGCAGCTTGATCCAGGGGGGTGGCTACACCTTC
CASSLIQGGGYTF
>.|TRBJ2-1|TRBV13|.
TGTGCCAGCAGCTTAGGACCAGGGCCCTACAATGAGCAGTTCTTC
CASSLGPGPYNEQFF
>once|TRBJ1-5|TRBV27|TRBD1
TGTGCCAGCGGCCAGGACAGGTCCGGGGTGCCCCAGCATTTT
CASGQDRSGVPQHF
>.|TRBJ2-7|TRBV7-7|.
TGTGCCAGCAGCTTAGAGCAGGGGATTTCCTACGAGCAGTACTTC
CASSLEQGISYEQYF
>.|TRBJ1-1|TRBV13|.
TGTGCCAGCAGCTTAGAAGGGCAGGGCCTCACTGAAGCTTTCTTT
CASSLEGQGLTEAFF
>.|TRBJ2-6|TRBV6-5|.
TGTGCCAGCAGAAAGGGACACTCCGGGGCCAACGTCCTGACTTTC
CASRKGHSGANVLTF
>.|TRBJ1-2|TRBV5-1|TRBD1
TGCGCCAGCAGCCGTGGGCAGGGGGTAGACGGCTACACCTTC
CASSRGQGVDGYTF
>once|TRBJ1-1|TRBV6-6|.
TGTGCCAGCAGTTACCGCAACAGGGTGCGGAGCACTGAAGCTTTCTTT
CASSYRNRVRSTEAFF
>.|TRBJ1-2|TRBV5-1|TRBD1
TGCGCCAGCAGCGTCGACAGGGCGCCTAACTATGGCTACACCTTC
CASSVDRAPNYGYTF
>.|TRBJ1-1|TRBV6-4|.
TGTGCCAGCAGTGCATACACGGGGAACACTGAAGCTTTCTTT
CASSAYTGNTEAFF
>.|TRBJ2-2|TRBV6-5|.
TGTGCCAGCAGTTTTCAACGGGGGACGTTCGGGGAGCTGTTTTTT
CASSFQRGTFGELFF
>.|TRBJ2-3|TRBV1|.
TGCACCAGCAGCCATTCCCCCGGACTAGCGGGGGGTACAGATACGCAGTATTTT
CTSSHSPGLAGGTDTQYF
>.|TRBJ1-1|TRBV27|TRBD1
TGTGCCAGCAGTTACAGGGGGCCGGTGAACACTGAAGCTTTCTTT
CASSYRGPVNTEAFF
>few|TRBJ2-7|TRBV9|TRBD1
TGTGCCAGCAGCGTAGGGGACGGGACAGCGCTTTTTGGGCAGTACTTC
CASSVGDGTALFGQYF
>.|TRBJ2-5|TRBV27|TRBD2
TGTGCCAGCAGTCAGCGCGGGGGAGAGACCCAGTACTTC
CASSQRGGETQYF
>.|TRBJ2-7|TRBV15|TRBD1
TGTGCCACCAGCAGGGACAGGGGGTCCTACGAGCAGTACTTC
CATSRDRGSYEQYF
>.|TRBJ2-7|TRBV7-8|TRBD2
TGTGCCAGCAGCTCTACCGGACAAGGGAGGGATACCTACGAGCAGTACTTC
CASSSTGQGRDTYEQYF
>.|TRBJ2-3|TRBV15|.
TGTGCCACCAGCAGTGATTCAGCGGGCTCCACAGATACGCAGTATTTT
CATSSDSAGSTDTQYF
>.|TRBJ2-7|TRBV5-1|TRBD1
TGCGCCAGCAGCGCAGGACAGGGGGTCACCTACGAGCAGTACTTC
CASSAGQGVTYEQYF
>.|TRBJ2-5|TRBV27|TRBD1
TGTGCCAGCAGCCGGACAGGGATGGAGACCCAGTACTTC
CASSRTGMETQYF
>once|TRBJ1-1|TRBV4-1|TRBD1
TGCGCCAGCAGCCAGTCCGGGACAGGGGGCCCTGAAGCTTTCTTT
CASSQSGTGGPEAFF
>.|TRBJ1-2|TRBV19|.
TGTGCCAGTAGCCACCGGGACAATCCCCACCATGGCTACACCTTC
CASSHRDNPHHGYTF
>.|TRBJ2-1|TRBV4-1|.
TGCGCCAGCAGCCAAGAAGCTGGGGCAGGGGCGGAAAATGAGCAGTTCTTC
CASSQEAGAGAENEQFF
>.|TRBJ1-5|TRBV6-6|.
TGTGCCAGCACCTCGGGTCAGCCCCAGCATTTT
CASTSGQPQHF
>.|TRBJ2-3|TRBV10-2|TRBD2
TGCGCCAGCAGTGATAGGCTGGGCGGGGGGTCCCAAGATACGCAGTATTTT
CASSDRLGGGSQDTQYF
>.|TRBJ2-7|TRBV5-6|TRBD1
TGTGCCAGCAGCCAGAGGGACAGGGCGGGTGAGCAGTACTTC
CASSQRDRAGEQYF
>.|TRBJ1-2|TRBV10-3|.
TGTGCCATCAGTGAGGGGCAGGAGGCCGATGGCTACACCTTC
CAISEGQEADGYTF
>.|TRBJ2-7|TRBV9|TRBD2
TGTGCCAGCAGCGCCAGCGGGGCCTCAATCTACGAGCAGTACTTC
CASSASGASIYEQYF
>.|TRBJ1-4|TRBV19|.
TGTGCCAGTAGTATTTCGAGGGGGACTAATGAAAAACTGTTTTTT
CASSISRGTNEKLFF
>few|TRBJ2-4|TRBV18|TRBD2
TGTGCCAGCTCACCGGCGGGGGGGAAAAACATTCAGTACTTC
CASSPAGGKNIQYF
>few|TRBJ2-3|TRBV5-4|TRBD2
TGTGCCAGCAGTGCCCCCCCTAGCGGGAACACAGATACGCAGTATTTT
CASSAPPSGNTDTQYF
>.|TRBJ1-2|TRBV7-8|TRBD1
TGTGCCAGCAGCATGGGACAGGGAAACTATGGCTACACCTTC
CASSMGQGNYGYTF
>.|TRBJ2-7|TRBV28|TRBD2
TGTGCCAGCAGTACGCAGACTAGCGGGGGGCTCGAGCAGTACTTC
CASSTQTSGGLEQYF
>.|TRBJ1-6|TRBV6-1|TRBD1
TGTGCCAGCAGCCCGGGACAGGGGAATTCACCCCTCCACTTT
CASSPGQGNSPLHF
>.|TRBJ1-2|TRBV29-1|.
TGCAGCGTTGAAACAATCCGCTATGGCTACACCTTC
CSVETIRYGYTF
>.|TRBJ2-3|TRBV5-1|.
TGCGCCAGCCAGGGTCTTGGCACAGATACGCAGTATTTT
CASQGLGTDTQYF
>.|TRBJ2-7|TRBV6-5|.
TGTGCCAGCAGCAACGACAGGCTCCCAACCTACGAGCAGTACTTC
CASSNDRLPTYEQYF
>.|TRBJ1-2|TRBV7-8|.
TGTGCCAGCAGCTTGGCCGGGGTATATGGCTACACCTTC
CASSLAGVYGYTF
>.|TRBJ1-1|TRBV27|TRBD1
TGTGCCAGCAGTTCAGCGGGACAGGGGACGGGGGGGATGAACACTGAAGCTTTCTTT
CASSSAGQGTGGMNTEAFF
>.|TRBJ2-7|TRBV6-5|.
TGTGCCAGCAGTTCTTACTACGGGAACACCTACGAGCAGTACTTC
CASSSYYGNTYEQYF
>.|TRBJ1-4|TRBV6-5|TRBD1
TGTGCCAGCAGTTATGCCGGGACAGTTAATGAAAAACTGTTTTTT
CASSYAGTVNEKLFF
>few|TRBJ2-7|TRBV15|.
TGTGCCACCAGCCTAGACTCCTACGAGCAGTACTTC
CATSLDSYEQYF
>.|TRBJ1-1|TRBV6-4|.
TGTGCCAGCCCCAATCCGGAGGGCGTGAACACTGAAGCTTTCTTT
CASPNPEGVNTEAFF
>.|TRBJ1-3|TRBV19|TRBD1
TGTGCCAGTACTCCCCTGACAGGGCCCAGCTCTGGAAACACCATATATTTT
CASTPLTGPSSGNTIYF
>.|TRBJ1-1|TRBV7-9|.
TGTGCCAGCAGTCCCTGGAGTGGTTTAACTTTCTTT
CASSPWSGLTFF
>.|TRBJ2-3|TRBV16|.
TGTGCCAGCAGCCACCGACGGGGCACAGATACGCAGTATTTT
CASSHRRGTDTQYF
>.|TRBJ2-4|TRBV6-1|TRBD1
TGTGCCAGCAGGATGGACAGGGACGGGTATAACATTCAGTACTTC
CASRMDRDGYNIQYF
>.|TRBJ2-7|TRBV27|.
TGTGCCAGCAGTTTGAACAGGGTGTCCCACGAGCAGTACTTC
CASSLNRVSHEQYF
>.|TRBJ1-5|TRBV6-6|.
TGTGCCAGCAGTTATGGGGACACGTATAGCAATCAGCCCCAGCATTTT
CASSYGDTYSNQPQHF
>.|TRBJ2-1|TRBV28|TRBD2
TGTGCCAGCAGTAGGGGGGGACTAGCGGGTCAACAGAATGAGCAGTTCTTC
CASSRGGLAGQQNEQFF